This TCR beta chain derives from a study of CD8 T cells in Susac syndrome. Worth noting for this clonotype: What it recognizes is unknown.

Study outcomes and limitations: Peak Susac CD8+ clonal expansion occurred in TEMRA cells and active patients. As acknowledged by the study, its TCR sequencing and HLA analysis included a relatively small number of individuals.

Random-hexamer reverse transcription was applied to roughly 0.5 to 1 ug RNA. Each CDR3 protein is one row after TCRdb ran MiXCR on the immunoSEQ multiplex PCR reads. This sample has 84,000 or so distinct CDR3 sequences, with around 93% found just once. Patients with Susac syndrome met diagnostic criteria defined recently for definite or probable disease. The authors negatively isolated CD8+ and CD4+ T cells and FACS-enriched TEMRA cells. The sequencing input was CD8+ T cells from PBMCs. The TCR comes from a human donor with Susac syndrome.

The CDR3 bases are TGTGCCAGCAGCTCCGTTCCAAAACAGGGGGCTGAGACCCAGTACTTC. Amino acid sequence: CASSSVPKQGAETQYF. V gene TRBV11-2 combines with J gene TRBJ2-5; 9 bases align to TRBD1. V shed 4 bases, J shed 5 bases, and the junction held 11 bases outside the gene matches. The CDR3 runs 16 residues. Germline V gene sequence: CDR1 SGHAT, CDR2 FQNNGV.